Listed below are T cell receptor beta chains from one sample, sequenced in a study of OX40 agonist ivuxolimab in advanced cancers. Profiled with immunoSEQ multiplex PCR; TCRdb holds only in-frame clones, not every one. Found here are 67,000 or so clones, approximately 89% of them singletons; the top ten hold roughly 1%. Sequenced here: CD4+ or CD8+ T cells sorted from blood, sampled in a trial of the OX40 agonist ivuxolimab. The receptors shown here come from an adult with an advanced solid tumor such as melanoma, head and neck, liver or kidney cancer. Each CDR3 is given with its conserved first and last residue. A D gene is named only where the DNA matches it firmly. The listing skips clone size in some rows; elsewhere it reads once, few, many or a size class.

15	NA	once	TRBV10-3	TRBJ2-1	CAISESTGTNNEQFF	TGTGCCATCAGTGAGTCGACCGGGACCAACAATGAGCAGTTCTTC
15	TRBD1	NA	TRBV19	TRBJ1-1	CASSIGTGYRTEAFF	TGTGCCAGTAGTATAGGGACAGGGTATCGCACTGAAGCTTTCTTT
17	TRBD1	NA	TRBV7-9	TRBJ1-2	CASSLATAGGAGYGYTF	TGTGCCAGCAGCTTAGCGACGGCAGGGGGCGCCGGGTATGGCTACACCTTC
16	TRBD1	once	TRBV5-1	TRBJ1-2	CASSLEIVGQGLGYTF	TGCGCCAGCAGCTTGGAGATTGTGGGACAGGGTCTAGGCTACACCTTC
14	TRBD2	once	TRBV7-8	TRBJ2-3	CASSLRTRKDTQYF	TGTGCCAGCAGCCTGAGGACTAGAAAGGATACGCAGTATTTT
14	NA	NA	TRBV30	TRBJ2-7	CAFTTLRVTYEQYF	TGTGCCTTCACCACGCTCAGGGTAACCTACGAGCAGTACTTC
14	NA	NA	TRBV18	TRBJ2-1	CASSPMRATDEQFF	TGTGCCAGCTCACCTATGAGGGCGACAGATGAGCAGTTCTTC
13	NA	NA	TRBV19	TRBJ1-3	CASSGFSGNTIYF	TGTGCCAGTTCAGGGTTCTCTGGAAACACCATATATTTT
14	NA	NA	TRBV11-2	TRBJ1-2	CASSSGILESGYTF	TGTGCCAGCAGCTCCGGGATCCTGGAGTCTGGCTACACCTTC
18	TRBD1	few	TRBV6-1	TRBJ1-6	CASSEALRGQGRNSPLHF	TGTGCCAGCAGTGAAGCGCTTCGGGGACAGGGGAGGAATTCACCCCTCCACTTT
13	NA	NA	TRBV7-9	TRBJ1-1	CASSSDSNTEAFF	TGTGCCAGCAGTTCGGACAGTAACACTGAAGCTTTCTTT
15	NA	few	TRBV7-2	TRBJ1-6	CASSSRGGWDSPLHF	TGTGCCAGCAGCTCCCGAGGGGGTTGGGATTCACCCCTCCACTTT
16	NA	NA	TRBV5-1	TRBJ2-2	CASRGLVGISAGELFF	TGCGCCAGCAGAGGTTTGGTTGGGATTTCGGCCGGGGAGCTGTTTTTT
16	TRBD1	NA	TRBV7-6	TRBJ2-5	CASSLAGGQGIGTQYF	TGTGCCAGCAGCTTAGCCGGGGGACAGGGGATCGGGACCCAGTACTTC
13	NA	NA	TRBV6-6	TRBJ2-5	CASSYVRQETQYF	TGTGCCAGCAGTTACGTTAGACAAGAGACCCAGTACTTC
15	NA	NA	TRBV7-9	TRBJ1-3	CASSPSRTRGNTIYF	TGTGCCAGCAGCCCCTCGAGGACTCGTGGAAACACCATATATTTT
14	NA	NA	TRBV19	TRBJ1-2	CASRWSGAIYGYTF	TGTGCCAGTAGATGGTCAGGGGCGATCTATGGCTACACCTTC
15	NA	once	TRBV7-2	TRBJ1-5	CASSLVGGSNQPQHF	TGTGCCAGCAGCTTAGTCGGTGGGAGCAATCAGCCCCAGCATTTT
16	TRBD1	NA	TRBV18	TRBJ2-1	CASSPRDRSKLDEQFF	TGTGCCAGCTCACCTAGGGACAGATCAAAACTGGATGAGCAGTTCTTC
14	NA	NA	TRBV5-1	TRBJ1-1	CASSRQDANTEAFF	TGCGCCAGCAGCCGCCAGGATGCGAACACTGAAGCTTTCTTT
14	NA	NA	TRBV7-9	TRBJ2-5	CASSLETKQETQYF	TGTGCCAGCAGCTTAGAGACTAAGCAAGAGACCCAGTACTTC
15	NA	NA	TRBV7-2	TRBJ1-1	CASSFLGDRNTEAFF	TGTGCCAGCAGCTTTCTAGGGGACCGGAACACTGAAGCTTTCTTT
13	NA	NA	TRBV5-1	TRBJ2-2	CASRGGNTGELFF	TGCGCCTCCCGAGGGGGAAACACCGGGGAGCTGTTTTTT
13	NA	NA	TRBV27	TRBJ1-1	CASSLRAGLVAFF	TGTGCCAGCAGTTTACGGGCGGGACTAGTAGCTTTCTTT
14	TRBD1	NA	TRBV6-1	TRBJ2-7	CASKQGSQGYEQYF	TGTGCCAGCAAACAGGGGTCGCAGGGCTACGAGCAGTACTTC
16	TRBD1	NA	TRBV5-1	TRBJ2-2	CASSSGQGTNTGELFF	TGCGCCAGCAGCTCGGGACAGGGAACAAACACCGGGGAGCTGTTTTTT
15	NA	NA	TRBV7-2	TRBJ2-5	CASSFALTVQETQYF	TGTGCCAGCAGCTTTGCCTTAACAGTCCAAGAGACCCAGTACTTC
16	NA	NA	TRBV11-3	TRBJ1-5	CASSLDGPYSNQPQHF	TGTGCCAGCAGCTTGGACGGACCATATAGCAATCAGCCCCAGCATTTT
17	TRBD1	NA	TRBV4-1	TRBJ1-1	CASSPRDSPLSNTEAFF	TGCGCCAGCAGCCCCCGGGACAGTCCATTGTCGAACACTGAAGCTTTCTTT
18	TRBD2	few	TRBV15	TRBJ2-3	CATSEKYGLAGGTDTQYF	TGTGCCACCAGCGAAAAATATGGACTAGCGGGGGGCACAGATACGCAGTATTTT
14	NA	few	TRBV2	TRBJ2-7	CASSVSNGPYEQYF	TGTGCCAGCAGTGTGTCTAACGGGCCCTACGAGCAGTACTTC
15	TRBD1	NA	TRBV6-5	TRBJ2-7	CASSLSTGYGYEQYF	TGTGCCAGCAGTCTCTCGACAGGGTATGGATACGAGCAGTACTTC
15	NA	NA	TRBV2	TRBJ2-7	CASRPHMLNSYEQYF	TGTGCCAGCAGACCCCACATGCTTAACTCCTACGAGCAGTACTTC
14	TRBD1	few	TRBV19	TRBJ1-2	CASSPQGAFYGYTF	TGTGCCAGTAGTCCCCAGGGGGCCTTCTATGGCTACACCTTC
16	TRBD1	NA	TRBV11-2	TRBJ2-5	CASSLDSGGAFETQYF	TGTGCCAGCAGCTTAGATTCAGGGGGCGCATTTGAGACCCAGTACTTC
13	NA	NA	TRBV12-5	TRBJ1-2	CASGLVRESGYTF	TGTGCTAGTGGTTTGGTAAGGGAAAGTGGCTACACCTTC
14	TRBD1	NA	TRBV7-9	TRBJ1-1	CASSSYPGTAEAFF	TGTGCCAGCAGCTCTTACCCAGGGACAGCTGAAGCTTTCTTT
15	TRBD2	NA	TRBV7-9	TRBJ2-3	CASSVAGVITDTQYF	TGTGCCAGCAGTGTAGCGGGGGTAATCACAGATACGCAGTATTTT
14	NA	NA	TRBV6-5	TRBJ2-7	CASSYSYVGYEQYF	TGTGCCAGCAGTTACTCTTACGTAGGATACGAGCAGTACTTC
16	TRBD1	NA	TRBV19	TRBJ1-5	CASSTRDRGSRQPQHF	TGTGCCAGTAGTACCCGGGACAGGGGGTCGCGGCAGCCCCAGCATTTT
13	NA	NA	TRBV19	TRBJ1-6	CASSIARNSPLHF	TGTGCCAGTAGTATCGCACGAAATTCACCCCTCCACTTT
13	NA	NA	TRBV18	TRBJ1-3	CASSPTSGNTIYF	TGTGCCAGCTCACCTACGTCTGGAAACACCATATATTTT
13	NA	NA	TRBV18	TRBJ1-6	CASSPTPNSPLHF	TGTGCCAGCTCACCAACCCCGAATTCACCCCTCCACTTT
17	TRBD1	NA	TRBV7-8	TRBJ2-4	CASSSLTGAGAKNIQYF	TGTGCCAGCAGCTCTTTGACAGGGGCCGGGGCCAAAAACATTCAGTACTTC
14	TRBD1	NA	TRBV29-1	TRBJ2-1	CSVGTGQGGNEQFF	TGCAGCGTGGGGACCGGACAGGGTGGGAATGAGCAGTTCTTC
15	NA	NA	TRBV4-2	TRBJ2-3	CASSQEARDTDTQYF	TGTGCCAGCAGCCAAGAGGCTAGGGACACAGATACGCAGTATTTT
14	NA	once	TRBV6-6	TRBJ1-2	CASSFTRPGVGYTF	TGTGCCAGCAGTTTTACTCGTCCGGGGGTTGGCTACACCTTC
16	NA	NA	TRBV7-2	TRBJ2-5	CASSPARIGAQETQYF	TGTGCCAGCAGCCCAGCCAGGATTGGGGCCCAAGAGACCCAGTACTTC
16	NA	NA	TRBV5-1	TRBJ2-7	CASSLGSNLNSYEQYF	TGCGCCAGCAGCTTGGGATCCAACCTTAACTCCTACGAGCAGTACTTC
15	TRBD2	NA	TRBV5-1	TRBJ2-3	CASSLAAGVGDTQYF	TGCGCCAGCAGCTTGGCCGCGGGAGTCGGGGATACGCAGTATTTT
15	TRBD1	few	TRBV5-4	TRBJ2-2	CASTVRTGSTGELFF	TGTGCCAGCACCGTAAGGACAGGGTCCACCGGGGAGCTGTTTTTT
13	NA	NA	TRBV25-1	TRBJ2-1	CASRGGQSNEQFF	TGTGCCAGCAGGGGGGGACAATCTAATGAGCAGTTCTTC
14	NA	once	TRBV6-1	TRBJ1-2	CASTLQGVRNGYTF	TGTGCCAGCACACTACAGGGTGTGAGAAATGGCTACACCTTC
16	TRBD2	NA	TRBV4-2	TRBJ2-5	CASSQGGRGGRETQYF	TGTGCCAGCAGCCAAGGTGGACGGGGGGGCCGGGAGACCCAGTACTTC
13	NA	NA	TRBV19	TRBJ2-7	CASSIDTAYEQYF	TGTGCCAGTAGTATTGACACGGCCTACGAGCAGTACTTC
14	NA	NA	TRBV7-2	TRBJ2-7	CASSLGGQGYEQYF	TGTGCCAGCAGCCTGGGGGGGCAGGGCTACGAGCAGTACTTC